This TCR beta chain was recovered during a study of CD8 T cells in ankylosing spondylitis. Broader study findings: In synovial fluid and blood from reactive arthritis, some motif variants were previously reported.

Using quantitative 5'-RACE with molecular barcodes, the authors made TCR beta libraries. TCRdb recomputed calls from the 5' RACE reads with MiXCR, one row per CDR3 protein. This sample has around 22,000 distinct CDR3 sequences, with over 10% found just once. This clonotype came up a few times. Antigen unknown. The TCR sequence derives from a male donor with ankylosing spondylitis or in good health (not recorded which). Sequenced: blood.

Here the CDR3 DNA reads TGCAGCGTTCGCAGGGGCAGGACCGGGGAGCTGTTTTTT. As protein: CSVRRGRTGELFF. The rearrangement links TRBV29-1 to TRBJ2-2; a weak D match, TRBD1 (6 bases). V lost 5 bases to trimming and J lost 5 bases, with 12 bases between them. From germline, CDR1 is SQVTM and CDR2 ANQGSEA. The CDR3 sequence is 13 residues long.